This T cell receptor (beta chain) was recorded in a study of blood T cell repertoires in COVID-19. Study at large: Acute and convalescent COVID-19 specimens originated in the United States, Italy and Spain. Nucleic acid was either cDNA or gDNA, and it came from T cells, B-cell-depleted T cells, or PBMCs.

Using immunoSEQ multiplex PCR, the repertoire was profiled, and TCRdb retains in-frame clones only, with some absent. The sample includes roughly 190,000 clones, more than 75% of them seen just once. Germline loops: CDR1 SGHRS, CDR2 YFSETQ. The CDR3 contains 14 residues. The germline V and J ends were trimmed by 1 base and 1 base, with 8 bases remaining between them. This receptor was identified in a man younger than 30 with active or convalescent COVID-19. The sample consisted of peripheral blood. The genes are TRBV5-1 and TRBJ1-1; D uncertain. CDR3: CASSLMAGNTEAFF. The CDR3, as DNA: TGCGCCAGCAGCTTGATGGCAGGGAACACTGAAGCTTTCTTT.